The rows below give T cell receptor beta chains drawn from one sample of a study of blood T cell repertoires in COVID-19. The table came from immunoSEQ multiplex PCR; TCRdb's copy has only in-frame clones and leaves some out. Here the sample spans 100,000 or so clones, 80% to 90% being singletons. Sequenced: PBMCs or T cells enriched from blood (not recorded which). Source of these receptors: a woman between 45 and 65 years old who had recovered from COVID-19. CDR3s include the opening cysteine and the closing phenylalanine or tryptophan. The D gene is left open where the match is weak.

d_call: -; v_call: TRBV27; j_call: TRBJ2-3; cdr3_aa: CASSLGAGRTDTQYF
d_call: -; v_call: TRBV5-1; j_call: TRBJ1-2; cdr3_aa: CASSGGDNLLSGYTF
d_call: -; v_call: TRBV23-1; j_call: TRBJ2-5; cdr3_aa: CASSHWGRETQYF
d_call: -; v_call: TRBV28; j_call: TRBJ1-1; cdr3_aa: CASLLRGADEAFF
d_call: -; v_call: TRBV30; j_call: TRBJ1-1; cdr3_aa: CAWSGLFTEAFF
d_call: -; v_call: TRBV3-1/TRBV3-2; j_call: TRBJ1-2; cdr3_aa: CASSQGDVFYGYTF
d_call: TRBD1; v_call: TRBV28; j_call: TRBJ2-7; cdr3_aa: CASSSGTGTNEQYF
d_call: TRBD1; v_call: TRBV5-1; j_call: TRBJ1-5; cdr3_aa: CASSLEGARNQPQHF
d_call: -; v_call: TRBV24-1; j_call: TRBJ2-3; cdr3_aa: CATMDTTDTQYF
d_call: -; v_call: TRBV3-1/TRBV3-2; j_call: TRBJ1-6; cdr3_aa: CASSRGLLYNSPLHF
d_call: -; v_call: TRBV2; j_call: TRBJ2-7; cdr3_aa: CASSVMNRDNYEQYF
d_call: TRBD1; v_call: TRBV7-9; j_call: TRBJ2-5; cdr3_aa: CASSSRTGLSETQYF
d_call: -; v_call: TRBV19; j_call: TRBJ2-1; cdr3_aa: CASSILDKNYNEQFF
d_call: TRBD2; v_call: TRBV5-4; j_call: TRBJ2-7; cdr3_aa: CASSLAASGNDEQYF
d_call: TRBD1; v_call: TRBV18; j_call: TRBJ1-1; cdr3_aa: CASSQGQRFGGTEAFF
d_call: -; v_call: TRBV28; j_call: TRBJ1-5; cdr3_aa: CASTTPQGGFQPQHF
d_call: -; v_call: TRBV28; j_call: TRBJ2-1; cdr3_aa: CASSLWTSHNNEQFF
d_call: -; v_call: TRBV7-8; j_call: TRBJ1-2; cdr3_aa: CASSLFRTADGYTF
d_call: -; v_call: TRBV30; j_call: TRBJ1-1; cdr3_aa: CAWSSLNTEAFF
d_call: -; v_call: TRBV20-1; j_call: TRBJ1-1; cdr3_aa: CSASPRGEAFF
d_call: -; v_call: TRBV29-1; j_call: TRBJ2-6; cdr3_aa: CSVFFAGANVLTF
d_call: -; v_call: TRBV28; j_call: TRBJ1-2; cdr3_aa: CASSLPGVGYTF